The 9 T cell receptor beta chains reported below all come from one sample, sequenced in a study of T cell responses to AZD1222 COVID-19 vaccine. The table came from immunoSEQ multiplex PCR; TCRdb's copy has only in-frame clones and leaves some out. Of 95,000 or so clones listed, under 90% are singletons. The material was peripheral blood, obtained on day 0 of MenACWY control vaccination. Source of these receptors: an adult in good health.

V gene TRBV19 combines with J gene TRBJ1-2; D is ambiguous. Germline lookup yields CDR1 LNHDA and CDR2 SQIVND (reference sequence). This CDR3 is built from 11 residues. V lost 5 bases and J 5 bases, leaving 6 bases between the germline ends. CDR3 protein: CASSAEYGYTF. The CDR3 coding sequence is TGTGCCAGTAGTGCAGAATATGGCTACACCTTC.

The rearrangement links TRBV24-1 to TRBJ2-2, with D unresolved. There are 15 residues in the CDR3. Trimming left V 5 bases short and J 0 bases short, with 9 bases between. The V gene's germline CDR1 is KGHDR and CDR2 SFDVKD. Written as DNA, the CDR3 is TGTGCCACCAGTGGGAAGGCAGCGAACACCGGGGAGCTGTTTTTT. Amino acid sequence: CATSGKAANTGELFF.

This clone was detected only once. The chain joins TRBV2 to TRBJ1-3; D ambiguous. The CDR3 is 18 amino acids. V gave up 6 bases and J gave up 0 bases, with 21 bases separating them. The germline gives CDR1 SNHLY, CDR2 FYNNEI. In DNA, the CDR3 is TGTGCCAGCAGCGTCGCGAGGCGGGCGTCCTTCTCTGGAAACACCATATATTTT. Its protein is CASSVARRASFSGNTIYF.

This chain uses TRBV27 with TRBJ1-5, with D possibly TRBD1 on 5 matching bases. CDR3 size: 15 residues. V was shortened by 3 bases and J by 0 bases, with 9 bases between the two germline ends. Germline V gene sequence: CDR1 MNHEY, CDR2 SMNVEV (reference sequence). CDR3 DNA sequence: TGTGCCAGCAGTTTCATACAGGATAGCAATCAGCCCCAGCATTTT. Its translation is CASSFIQDSNQPQHF.

DNA of the CDR3: TGTGCCAGCAGCGTAGCTCCCGGGGCGGAGGGGGAAAAACTGTTTTTT. This codes for CASSVAPGAEGEKLFF. This chain joins TRBV9 and TRBJ1-4, with a tentative D call TRBD1 (5 bases). Trimming removed 0 bases from V and 8 bases from J, with 17 bases in between. The CDR3 extends over 16 amino acids. Germline V gene data show CDR1 as SGDLS and CDR2 as YYNGEE.

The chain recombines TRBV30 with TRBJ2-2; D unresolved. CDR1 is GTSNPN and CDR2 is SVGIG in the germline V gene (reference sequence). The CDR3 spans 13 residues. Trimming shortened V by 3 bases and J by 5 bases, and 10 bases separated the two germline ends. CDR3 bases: TGTGCCTGGAGAATCCACGATACCGGGGAGCTGTTTTTT. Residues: CAWRIHDTGELFF.

CDR3 sequence (DNA): TGTGCCAGCAGCGTAGAAGGTACTATCCCCAGCACAGATACGCAGTATTTT. Its translation: CASSVEGTIPSTDTQYF. The chain has TRBV9 and TRBJ2-3; no clear D. The CDR3 length is 17 residues. Looked up from germline, CDR1 is SGDLS and CDR2 is YYNGEE. V gave up 0 bases and J gave up 0 bases, with 14 bases separating them. Full variable domain (outside the CDR3, taken from reference TRBV9 and TRBJ2-3): DSGVTQTPKHLITATGQRVTLRCSPRSGDLSVYWYQQSLDQGLQFLIQYYNGEERAKGNILERFSAQQFPDLHSELNLSSLELGDSALYFCASSVEGTIPSTDTQYFGPGTRLTVL.

CDR3 DNA sequence: TGCAGTGCTAGTTTATCCACAAACACTGAAGCTTTCTTT. This gives the protein CSASLSTNTEAFF. V and J are TRBV20-1 and TRBJ1-1, with D unresolved. The ends were cut back, 3 bases at V and 2 bases at J, with 10 bases in the middle. This CDR3 comprises 13 residues. Germline CDR1 is DFQATT and CDR2 is SNEGSKA (reference sequence).

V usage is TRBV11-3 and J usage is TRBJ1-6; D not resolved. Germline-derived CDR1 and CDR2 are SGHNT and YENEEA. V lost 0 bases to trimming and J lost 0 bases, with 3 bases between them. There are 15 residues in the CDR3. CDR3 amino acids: CASSLDSSYNSPLHF. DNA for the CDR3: TGTGCCAGCAGCTTAGACAGCTCCTATAATTCACCCCTCCACTTT.